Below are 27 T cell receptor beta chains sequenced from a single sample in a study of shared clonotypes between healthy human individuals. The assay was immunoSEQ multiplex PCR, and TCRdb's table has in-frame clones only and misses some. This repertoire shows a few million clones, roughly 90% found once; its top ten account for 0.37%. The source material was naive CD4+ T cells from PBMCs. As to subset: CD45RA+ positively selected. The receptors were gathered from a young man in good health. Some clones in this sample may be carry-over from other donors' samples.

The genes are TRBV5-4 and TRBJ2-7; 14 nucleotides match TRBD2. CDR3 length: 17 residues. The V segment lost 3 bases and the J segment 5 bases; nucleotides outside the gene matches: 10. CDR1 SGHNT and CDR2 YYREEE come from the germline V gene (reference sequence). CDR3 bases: TGTGCCAGCAGCTCAGGGGGACTAGCGGGAGTATTGGACGAGCAGTACTTC. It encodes CASSSGGLAGVLDEQYF.

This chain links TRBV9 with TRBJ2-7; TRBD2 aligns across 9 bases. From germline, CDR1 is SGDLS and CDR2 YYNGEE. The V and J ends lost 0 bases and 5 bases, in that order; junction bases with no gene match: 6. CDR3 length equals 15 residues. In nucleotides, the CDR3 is TGTGCCAGCAGCGTAGGTAGCGGGAGATTCGACGAGCAGTACTTC. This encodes CASSVGSGRFDEQYF.

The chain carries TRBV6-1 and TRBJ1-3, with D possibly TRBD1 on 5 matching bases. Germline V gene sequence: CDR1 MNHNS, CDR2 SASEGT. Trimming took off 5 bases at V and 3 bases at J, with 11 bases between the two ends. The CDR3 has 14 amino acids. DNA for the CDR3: TGTGCCAGCAGTCCAGGGTTCGGTGGAAACACCATATATTTT. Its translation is CASSPGFGGNTIYF.

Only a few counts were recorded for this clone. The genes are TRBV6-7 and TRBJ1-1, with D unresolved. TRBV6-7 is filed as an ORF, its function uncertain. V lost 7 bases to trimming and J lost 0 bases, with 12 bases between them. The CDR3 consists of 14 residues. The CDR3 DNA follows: TGTGCCAGCACCCCCCGAGTGTTGAACACTGAAGCTTTCTTT. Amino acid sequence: CASTPRVLNTEAFF.

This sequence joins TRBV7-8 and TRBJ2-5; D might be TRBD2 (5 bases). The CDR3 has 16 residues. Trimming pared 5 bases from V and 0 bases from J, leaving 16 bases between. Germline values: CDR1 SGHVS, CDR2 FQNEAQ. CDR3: CASSERSGTNQETQYF. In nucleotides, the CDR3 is TGTGCCAGCAGCGAGAGGAGCGGAACCAACCAAGAGACCCAGTACTTC.

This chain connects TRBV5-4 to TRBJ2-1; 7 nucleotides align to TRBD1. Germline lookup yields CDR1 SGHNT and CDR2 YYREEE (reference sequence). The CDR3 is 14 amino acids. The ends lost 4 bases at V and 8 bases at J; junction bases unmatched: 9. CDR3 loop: CASSDATGSDEQFF. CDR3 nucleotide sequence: TGTGCCAGCAGCGATGCGACAGGGAGCGATGAGCAGTTCTTC.

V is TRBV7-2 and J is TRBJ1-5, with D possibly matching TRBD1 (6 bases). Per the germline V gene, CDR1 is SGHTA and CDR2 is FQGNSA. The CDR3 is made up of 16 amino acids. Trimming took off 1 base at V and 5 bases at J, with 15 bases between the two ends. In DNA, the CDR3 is TGTGCCAGCAGCTTAGGAGCAGGGGAGGTGGATCAGCCCCAGCATTTT. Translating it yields CASSLGAGEVDQPQHF. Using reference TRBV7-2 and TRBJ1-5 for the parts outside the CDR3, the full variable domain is GAGVSQSPSNKVTEKGKDVELRCDPISGHTALYWYRQSLGQGLEFLIYFQGNSAPDKSGLPSDRFSAERTGGSVSTLTIQRTQQEDSAVYLCASSLGAGEVDQPQHFGDGTRLSIL.

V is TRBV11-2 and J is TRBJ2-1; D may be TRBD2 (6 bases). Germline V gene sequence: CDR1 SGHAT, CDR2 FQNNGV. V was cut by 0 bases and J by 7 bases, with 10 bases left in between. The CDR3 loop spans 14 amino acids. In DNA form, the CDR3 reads TGTGCCAGCAGCTTAGAGGGAGGCAGAAATGAGCAGTTCTTC. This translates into CASSLEGGRNEQFF.

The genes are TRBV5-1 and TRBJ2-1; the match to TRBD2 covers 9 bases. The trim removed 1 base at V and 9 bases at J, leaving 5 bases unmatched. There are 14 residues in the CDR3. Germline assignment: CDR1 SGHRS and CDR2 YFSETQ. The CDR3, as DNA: TGCGCCAGCAGCTTGATCGCGGGAGGGAGTGAGCAGTTCTTC. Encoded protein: CASSLIAGGSEQFF.

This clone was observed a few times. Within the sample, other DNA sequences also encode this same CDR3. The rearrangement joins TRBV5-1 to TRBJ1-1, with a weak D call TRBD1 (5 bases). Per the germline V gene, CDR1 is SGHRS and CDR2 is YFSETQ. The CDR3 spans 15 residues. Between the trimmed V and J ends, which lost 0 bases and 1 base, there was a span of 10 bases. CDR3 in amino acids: CASSLEGRTNTEAFF. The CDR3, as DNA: TGCGCCAGCAGCTTGGAGGGACGGACGAACACTGAAGCTTTCTTT.

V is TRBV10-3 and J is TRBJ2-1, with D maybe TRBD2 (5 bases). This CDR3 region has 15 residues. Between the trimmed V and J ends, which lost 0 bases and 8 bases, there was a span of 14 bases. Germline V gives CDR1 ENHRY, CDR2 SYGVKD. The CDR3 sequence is CAISESLLASHEQFF. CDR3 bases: TGTGCCATCAGTGAGTCTTTATTGGCTAGCCATGAGCAGTTCTTC.

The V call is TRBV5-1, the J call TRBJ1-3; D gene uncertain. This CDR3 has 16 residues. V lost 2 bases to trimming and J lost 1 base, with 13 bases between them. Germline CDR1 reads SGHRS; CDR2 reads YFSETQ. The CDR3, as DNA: TGCGCCAGCAGCTTCGTCCCCTCCGAATCTGGAAACACCATATATTTT. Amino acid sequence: CASSFVPSESGNTIYF.

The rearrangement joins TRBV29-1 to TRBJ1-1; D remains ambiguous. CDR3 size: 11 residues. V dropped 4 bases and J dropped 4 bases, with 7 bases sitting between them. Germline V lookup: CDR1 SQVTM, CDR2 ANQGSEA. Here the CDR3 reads CSVARSTEAFF. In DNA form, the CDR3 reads TGCAGCGTTGCGAGGTCCACTGAAGCTTTCTTT. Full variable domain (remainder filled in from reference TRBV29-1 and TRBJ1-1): SAVISQKPSRDICQRGTSLTIQCQVDSQVTMMFWYRQQPGQSLTLIATANQGSEATYESGFVIDKFPISRPNLTFSTLTVSNMSPEDSSIYLCSVARSTEAFFGQGTRLTVV.

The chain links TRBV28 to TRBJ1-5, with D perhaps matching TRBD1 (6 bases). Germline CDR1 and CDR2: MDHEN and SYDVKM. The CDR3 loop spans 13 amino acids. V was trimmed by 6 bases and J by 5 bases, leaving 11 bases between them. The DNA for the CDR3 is TGTGCCAGCAGAAGGGGGTCCTATCAGCCCCAGCATTTT. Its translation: CASRRGSYQPQHF.

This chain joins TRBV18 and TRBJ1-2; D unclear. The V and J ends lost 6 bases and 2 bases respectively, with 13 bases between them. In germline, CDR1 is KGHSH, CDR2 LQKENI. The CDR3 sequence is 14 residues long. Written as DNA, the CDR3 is TGTGCCAGCTCTCCGGCACCCCTAAACTATGGCTACACCTTC. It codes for CASSPAPLNYGYTF.

DNA for the CDR3: TGTGCCAGCAGCGTGAAGCCTAGCGGGATGGTTGAGCAGTACTTC. Protein: CASSVKPSGMVEQYF. The chain is built from TRBV9 and TRBJ2-5, with 9 positions matching TRBD2. The V and J ends lost 2 bases and 11 bases, in that order; junction bases with no gene match: 13. There are 15 residues in the CDR3. The germline CDR1 and CDR2 sequences are SGDLS and YYNGEE.

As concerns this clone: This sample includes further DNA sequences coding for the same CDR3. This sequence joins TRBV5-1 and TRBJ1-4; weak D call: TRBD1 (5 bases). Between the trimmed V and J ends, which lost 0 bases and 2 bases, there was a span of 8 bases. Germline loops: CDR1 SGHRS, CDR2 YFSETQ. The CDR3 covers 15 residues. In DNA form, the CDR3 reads TGCGCCAGCAGCTTGGCACCAGGGACTAATGAAAAACTGTTTTTT. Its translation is CASSLAPGTNEKLFF. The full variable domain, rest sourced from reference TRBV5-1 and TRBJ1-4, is KAGVTQTPRYLIKTRGQQVTLSCSPISGHRSVSWYQQTPGQGLQFLFEYFSETQRNKGNFPGRFSGRQFSNSRSEMNVSTLELGDSALYLCASSLAPGTNEKLFFGSGTQLSVL.

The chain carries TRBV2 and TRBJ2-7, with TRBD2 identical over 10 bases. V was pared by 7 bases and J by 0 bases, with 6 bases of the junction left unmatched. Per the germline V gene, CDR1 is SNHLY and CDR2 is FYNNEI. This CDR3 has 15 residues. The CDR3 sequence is CASNGAGGSSYEQYF. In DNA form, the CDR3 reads TGTGCCAGCAACGGAGCGGGAGGGTCCTCCTACGAGCAGTACTTC.

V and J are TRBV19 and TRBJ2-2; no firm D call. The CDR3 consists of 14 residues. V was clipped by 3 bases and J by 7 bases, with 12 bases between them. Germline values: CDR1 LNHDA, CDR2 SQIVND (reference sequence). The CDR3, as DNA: TGTGCCAGTAGTATGGGGATTCGAGTCGGGGAGCTGTTTTTT. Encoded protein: CASSMGIRVGELFF.

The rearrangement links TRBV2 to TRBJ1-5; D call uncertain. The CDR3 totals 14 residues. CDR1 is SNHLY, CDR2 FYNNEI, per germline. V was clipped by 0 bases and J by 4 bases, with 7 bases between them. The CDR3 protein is CASSEAVLNQPQHF. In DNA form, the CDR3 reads TGTGCCAGCAGTGAAGCGGTACTTAATCAGCCCCAGCATTTT. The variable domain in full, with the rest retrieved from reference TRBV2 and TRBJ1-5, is EPEVTQTPSHQVTQMGQEVILRCVPISNHLYFYWYRQILGQKVEFLVSFYNNEISEKSEIFDDQFSVERPDGSNFTLKIRSTKLEDSAMYFCASSEAVLNQPQHFGDGTRLSIL.

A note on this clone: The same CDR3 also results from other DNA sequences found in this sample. The CDR3 DNA is TGTGCCAGCAGCTTGGGACAGGGGCTGAACACTGAAGCTTTCTTT. Its translation is CASSLGQGLNTEAFF. The chain uses TRBV7-9 and TRBJ1-1; 10 bases are shared with TRBD1. Germline-derived CDR1 and CDR2 are SEHNR and FQNEAQ (reference sequence). The CDR3 consists of 15 residues. V shed 3 bases and J 0 bases; nucleotides not matched to a gene: 1.

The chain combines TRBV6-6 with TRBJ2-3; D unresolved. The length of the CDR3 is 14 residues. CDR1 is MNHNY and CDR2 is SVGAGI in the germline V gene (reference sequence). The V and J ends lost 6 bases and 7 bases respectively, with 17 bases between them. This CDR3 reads CASRPTLATHTQYF. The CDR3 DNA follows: TGTGCCAGCAGACCGACCCTGGCGACCCATACGCAGTATTTT.

CDR3 loop: CASSPEGTAPQETQYF. The DNA for the CDR3 is TGTGCCAGCAGTCCCGAGGGGACAGCTCCTCAAGAGACCCAGTACTTC. The chain couples TRBV11-3 to TRBJ2-5, with 7 positions matching TRBD1. Germline V gene data show CDR1 as SGHNT and CDR2 as YENEEA. The CDR3 spans 16 residues. Trimming at V came to 6 bases and at J to 2 bases, leaving 12 bases not matched to a gene.

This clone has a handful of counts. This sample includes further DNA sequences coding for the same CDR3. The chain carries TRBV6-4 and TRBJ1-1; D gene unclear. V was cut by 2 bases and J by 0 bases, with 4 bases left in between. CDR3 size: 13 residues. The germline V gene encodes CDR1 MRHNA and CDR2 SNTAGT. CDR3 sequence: CASSDRVNTEAFF. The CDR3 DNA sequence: TGTGCCAGCAGTGACAGAGTGAACACTGAAGCTTTCTTT.

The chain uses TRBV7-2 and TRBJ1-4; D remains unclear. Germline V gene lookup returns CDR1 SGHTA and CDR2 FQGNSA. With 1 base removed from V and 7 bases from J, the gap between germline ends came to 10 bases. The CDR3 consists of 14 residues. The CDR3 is CASSLGAPGEKLFF. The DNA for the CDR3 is TGTGCCAGCAGCTTAGGGGCGCCGGGTGAAAAACTGTTTTTT.

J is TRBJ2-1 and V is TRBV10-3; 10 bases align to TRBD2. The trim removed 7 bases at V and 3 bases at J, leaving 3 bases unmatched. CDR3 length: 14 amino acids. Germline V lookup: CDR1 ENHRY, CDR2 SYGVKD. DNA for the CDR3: TGTGCCATCACACGACTAGCGGGCTACAATGAGCAGTTCTTC. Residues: CAITRLAGYNEQFF.

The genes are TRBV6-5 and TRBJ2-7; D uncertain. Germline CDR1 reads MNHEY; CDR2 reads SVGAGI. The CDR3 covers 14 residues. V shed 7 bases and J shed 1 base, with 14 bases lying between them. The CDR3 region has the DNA TGTGCCAGCATAGGATTTAGGAGTTCCTACGAGCAGTACTTC. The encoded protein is CASIGFRSSYEQYF.